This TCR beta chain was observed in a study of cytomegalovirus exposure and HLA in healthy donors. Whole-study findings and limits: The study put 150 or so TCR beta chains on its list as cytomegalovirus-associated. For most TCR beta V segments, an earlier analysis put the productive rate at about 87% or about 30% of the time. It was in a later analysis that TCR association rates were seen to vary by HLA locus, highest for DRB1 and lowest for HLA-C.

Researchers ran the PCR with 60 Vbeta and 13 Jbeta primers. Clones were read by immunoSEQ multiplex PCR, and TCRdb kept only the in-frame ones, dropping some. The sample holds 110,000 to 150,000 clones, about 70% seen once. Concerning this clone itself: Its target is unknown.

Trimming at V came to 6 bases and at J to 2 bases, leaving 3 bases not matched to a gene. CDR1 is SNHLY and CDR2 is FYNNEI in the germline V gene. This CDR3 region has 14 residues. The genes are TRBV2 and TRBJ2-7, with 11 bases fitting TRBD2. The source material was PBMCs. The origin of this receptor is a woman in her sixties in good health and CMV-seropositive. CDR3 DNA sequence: TGTGCCAGCAGGGGGACTAGCGGCACCTACGAGCAGTACTTC. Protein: CASRGTSGTYEQYF.